This passage covers 23 T cell receptor beta chains from one sample sequenced in a study of long-term antiretroviral therapy in people with HIV. Runs used v3.0 of the immunoSEQ assay and were done at survey level. Sequenced by immunoSEQ multiplex PCR; TCRdb stores in-frame clones only, minus some. Found here are roughly 9,200 clones, around 79% of them singletons; the top ten hold 20% to 30%. This specimen was unsorted PBMCs, taken 0.6 years before starting antiretroviral therapy. Receptor source: a man in his forties with HIV.

The V and J genes are TRBV4-1 and TRBJ2-1; D not resolved. Trimming shortened V by 0 bases and J by 1 base, and 10 bases separated the two germline ends. The CDR3 has 16 amino acids. CDR1 is MGHRA and CDR2 is YSYEKL in the germline V gene. Here the CDR3 DNA reads TGCGCCAGCAGCCAAGAACGCGGTCTATCCTACAATGAGCAGTTCTTC. As protein: CASSQERGLSYNEQFF.

The rearrangement uses TRBV5-6 and TRBJ2-1, with no clear D. V lost 4 bases and J lost 0, with 11 bases in between. The CDR3 spans 15 residues. Germline V gives CDR1 SGHDT, CDR2 YYEEEE. CDR3 in DNA: TGTGCCAGCAGCCCCAGCCTTAGCTCCTACAATGAGCAGTTCTTC. Protein sequence: CASSPSLSSYNEQFF. Full variable domain (outside the CDR3, taken from reference TRBV5-6 and TRBJ2-1): DAGVTQSPTHLIKTRGQQVTLRCSPKSGHDTVSWYQQALGQGPQFIFQYYEEEERQRGNFPDRFSGHQFPNYSSELNVNALLLGDSALYLCASSPSLSSYNEQFFGPGTRLTVL.

The chain has TRBV18 and TRBJ1-1; a possible D gene is TRBD1 (5 bases). The length of the CDR3 is 12 residues. Trimming took off 4 bases at V and 3 bases at J, with 6 bases between the two ends. Germline values: CDR1 KGHSH, CDR2 LQKENI. The CDR3 reads CASSRGDTEAFF. CDR3 bases: TGTGCCAGCTCACGGGGGGACACTGAAGCTTTCTTT.

This clone is categorized as medium-sized. CDR3 bases: TGTGCCAGCAGTACAATGAACACTGAAGCTTTCTTT. It translates to CASSTMNTEAFF. The rearrangement uses TRBV7-9 and TRBJ1-1, with D unclear. V was cut by 6 bases and J by 0 bases, with 5 bases left in between. The CDR3 consists of 12 residues. Per the germline V gene, CDR1 is SEHNR and CDR2 is FQNEAQ (reference sequence).

The rearrangement joins TRBV6-1 to TRBJ2-3, with D perhaps TRBD1 (6 bases). The CDR3 has 15 residues. Germline lookup yields CDR1 MNHNS and CDR2 SASEGT. With 7 bases removed from V and 6 bases from J, the gap between germline ends came to 20 bases. The CDR3 region has the DNA TGTGCCAGCATGGCACGCAGGGGCTGGGGGGATACGCAGTATTTT. This translates into CASMARRGWGDTQYF.

V is TRBV19 and J is TRBJ1-2; D uncertain. There are 16 residues in the CDR3. CDR1 and CDR2 (germline): LNHDA, SQIVND (reference sequence). Trimming left V 5 bases short and J 0 bases short, with 16 bases between. CDR3 amino acids: CASSELGGFSNYGYTF. In DNA, the CDR3 is TGTGCCAGTAGTGAATTGGGAGGGTTTTCTAACTATGGCTACACCTTC.

There are a few counts of this clone. This rearrangement joins TRBV15 to TRBJ1-1; no definite D call. This CDR3 is 13 amino acids long. V dropped 3 bases and J dropped 4 bases, with 9 bases sitting between them. The V gene's germline CDR1 is LNHNV and CDR2 YYDKDF (reference sequence). The CDR3 spells CATSRRATTEAFF. Here the CDR3 DNA reads TGTGCCACCAGCAGGCGGGCGACCACTGAAGCTTTCTTT.

The V and J genes are TRBV9 and TRBJ1-3; 8 nucleotides match TRBD1. The CDR3 loop spans 16 amino acids. V lost 6 bases, J lost 2 bases, and 10 bases stayed unmatched. The germline V gene encodes CDR1 SGDLS and CDR2 YYNGEE. The CDR3 DNA follows: TGTGCCAGCACGCAGGGGGCGTTGGTAACTGGAAACACCATATATTTT. Amino acid sequence: CASTQGALVTGNTIYF.

The genes are TRBV19 and TRBJ1-5; D gene unclear. This CDR3 region has 11 residues. Trimming removed 4 bases at V and 7 bases at J, with 5 bases between. Germline-derived CDR1 and CDR2 are LNHDA and SQIVND (reference sequence). In DNA form, the CDR3 reads TGTGCCAGTAGTAACGAGCAGCCCCAGCATTTT. Protein product: CASSNEQPQHF.

The chain uses TRBV9 and TRBJ1-1, with D uncertain. V was trimmed by 4 bases and J by 2 bases, leaving 12 bases between them. Germline assignment: CDR1 SGDLS and CDR2 YYNGEE. The CDR3 loop spans 14 amino acids. In DNA, the CDR3 is TGTGCCAGCAGCCCTCGTTACACTAACACTGAAGCTTTCTTT. Translation gives CASSPRYTNTEAFF.

The rearrangement links TRBV11-2 to TRBJ1-4; unclear D gene. The CDR3 totals 14 residues. Germline V CDR1 and CDR2: SGHAT, FQNNGV. Trimming removed 1 base at V and 6 bases at J, with 9 bases between. The DNA for the CDR3 is TGTGCCAGCAGCTTAGGGCAGGCGTATGAAAAACTGTTTTTT. Residues: CASSLGQAYEKLFF.

In nucleotides, the CDR3 is TGTGCCAGCAGTTACTACTTGTGGGACTACGAGCAGTACTTC. Protein: CASSYYLWDYEQYF. The J gene is TRBJ2-7, the V gene TRBV6-9; D is undetermined. The CDR3 spans 14 residues. V lost 3 bases, J lost 3 bases, and 12 bases lay in between. Per the germline V gene, CDR1 is MNHGY and CDR2 is SVAAGI.

This clone was detected a few times. The genes are TRBV19 and TRBJ2-1; D assignment may be TRBD1 or TRBD2 (5 bases each). Germline CDR1 reads LNHDA; CDR2 reads SQIVND (reference sequence). The V end was cut by 5 bases, the J end by 2 bases, with 13 bases between. The CDR3 totals 15 residues. As DNA, the CDR3 is TGTGCCAGTAGTGTTGGGACGTCCGCCTACAATGAGCAGTTCTTC. This translates into CASSVGTSAYNEQFF. Full variable domain (outside the CDR3, taken from reference TRBV19 and TRBJ2-1): DGGITQSPKYLFRKEGQNVTLSCEQNLNHDAMYWYRQDPGQGLRLIYYSQIVNDFQKGDIAEGYSVSREKKESFPLTVTSAQKNPTAFYLCASSVGTSAYNEQFFGPGTRLTVL.

The chain employs TRBV30 and TRBJ1-2, with 9 nucleotides matching TRBD1. Germline loops: CDR1 GTSNPN, CDR2 SVGIG (reference sequence). The J segment lost 3 bases and the V segment lost 2 bases, leaving 7 bases of the junction unmatched. The CDR3 totals 15 residues. CDR3 coding DNA: TGTGCCTGGAGTTCTGCCGGGACAGGGCACTATGGCTACACCTTC. It codes for CAWSSAGTGHYGYTF.

CDR3 region: CASSFLAGGSDTQYF. CDR3 coding DNA: TGTGCCAGCAGCTTTCTAGCGGGAGGCTCAGATACGCAGTATTTT. This sequence joins TRBV7-9 and TRBJ2-3; TRBD2 agrees at 11 bases. The germline V gene encodes CDR1 SEHNR and CDR2 FQNEAQ (reference sequence). Trimming removed 3 bases from V and 4 bases from J; junction bases left unmatched: 3. This CDR3 spans 15 amino acids.

The CDR3 protein is CATSRGGGDPYGYTF. In nucleotides, the CDR3 is TGTGCCACCAGCAGAGGCGGGGGGGATCCCTATGGCTACACCTTC. The chain has TRBV15 and TRBJ1-2; tentative D call: TRBD1 (5 bases). The length of the CDR3 is 15 residues. V was clipped by 1 base and J by 4 bases, with 13 bases between them. Germline CDR1 is LNHNV and CDR2 is YYDKDF (reference sequence).

This clone was seen only a few times. The DNA of the CDR3 is TGTGCCAGCAGCTTAGTCCGGGGGGGCGACGAGCAGTACTTC. It codes for CASSLVRGGDEQYF. The chain couples TRBV11-2 to TRBJ2-7; the match to TRBD2 covers 8 bases. The CDR3 extends over 14 amino acids. V gave up 1 base and J gave up 5 bases; unmatched junction bases: 4. In germline, CDR1 is SGHAT, CDR2 FQNNGV.

This chain joins TRBV7-6 and TRBJ2-2; unclear D gene. Trimming left V 5 bases short and J 6 bases short, with 10 bases between. Germline V gives CDR1 SGHVS, CDR2 FNYEAQ. This CDR3 is built from 13 residues. Written as DNA, the CDR3 is TGTGCCAGCAGCCCCCGACGATCCGGGGAGCTGTTTTTT. Encoded protein: CASSPRRSGELFF.

This chain links TRBV6-6 with TRBJ1-5; 7 bases map to TRBD1. V lost 6 bases and J lost 2; bases outside the gene matches: 7. The germline CDR1 and CDR2 sequences are MNHNY and SVGAGI (reference sequence). CDR3 length: 15 residues. CDR3 protein: CASRIDRVGNQPQHF. As DNA, the CDR3 is TGTGCCAGCAGAATAGACAGGGTAGGCAATCAGCCCCAGCATTTT.

This chain joins TRBV9 and TRBJ1-5; TRBD1 aligns across 10 bases. Losses at the gene ends were 3 bases for V and 3 bases for J; bases not matched to a gene: 12. Germline CDR1 reads SGDLS; CDR2 reads YYNGEE. The length of the CDR3 is 18 residues. CDR3 sequence reads: CASSGTCRQGAANQPQHF. The CDR3 nucleotides are TGTGCCAGCAGCGGGACATGCCGACAGGGGGCGGCCAATCAGCCCCAGCATTTT.

The rearrangement joins TRBV6-5 to TRBJ2-7; either TRBD1 or TRBD2 may fit D (6 bases each). Germline assignment: CDR1 MNHEY and CDR2 SVGAGI. This CDR3 has 14 residues. The germline V and J ends were trimmed by 6 bases and 5 bases, with 17 bases remaining between them. The chain's CDR3 is CASRGVHREDEQYF. The CDR3 DNA is TGTGCCAGCAGGGGGGTGCACAGGGAGGACGAGCAGTACTTC.

The chain couples TRBV6-5 to TRBJ1-1, with TRBD1 matching over 8 bases. In germline, CDR1 is MNHEY, CDR2 SVGAGI. The CDR3 is 15 amino acids. V shed 0 bases and J 2 bases; nucleotides not matched to a gene: 2. DNA for the CDR3: TGTGCCAGCAGTTACTCCGGACAGGGAAACACTGAAGCTTTCTTT. The encoded protein is CASSYSGQGNTEAFF.

The chain links TRBV6-5 to TRBJ2-2; D unresolved. This CDR3 is 11 amino acids long. V lost 5 bases and J lost 7, with 5 bases in between. CDR1 and CDR2 from the germline V gene are MNHEY and SVGAGI. CDR3 nucleotide sequence: TGTGCCAGCAGTCGAGGCGGGGAGCTGTTTTTT. It translates to CASSRGGELFF.